This T cell receptor (beta chain) was documented in a study of T cell responses to AZD1222 COVID-19 vaccine listed by TCRdb under 2021. Context from the whole study: Because spike-specific TCR depth and breadth did not differ between the two schedules, AZD1222 recipients who got a second dose at roughly 4 weeks were pooled with those who got a second dose at roughly 12 weeks. TCR sequencing covered 230 to 250 trial participants: 207 given two doses of AZD1222 and approximately 26 given two doses of MenACWY control vaccine. Trial participants were enrolled into age subgroups of 18-55, 56-69 and 70-plus years, which contained roughly 140, 27 and 60 TCR-sequenced participants, respectively.

V is clipped by 2 bases and J by 3 bases, and the sequence between their germline boundaries is 14 bases long. Reading the germline V gene (reference sequence) gives CDR1 LNHDA and CDR2 SQIVND. Taken from cysteine to phenylalanine, the CDR3 has 15 residues. CDR3 DNA only is kept here, 45 bases in frame from base 1. The time point label on this specimen signifies: baseline before first vaccination. Samples from vaccinated people were obtained from the UK trials COV001 and COV002, which included a single-blind randomized controlled phase 2/3 trial of AZD1222 (ChAdOx1 nCoV-19) in healthy adults. For TCRbeta chain sequencing, PBMC samples were collected from trial participants at day 0 and at day 28 after the second dose. Study-level results and caveats: Because no day 14 peak-response samples were available, repertoires were characterized only after the peak T cell response. Participants were mostly white British, with more females than males. The authors suggested clonal diversity may have been underestimated. After two AZD1222 doses, both the breadth and the depth of spike-specific TCRs were significantly higher than at day 0 and than in MenACWY recipients. The 56-69-year group was small, and its depth increase did not reach significance, likely because of low power. The whole spike protein was spanned by vaccine-associated CD4 TCRs, and dominant responses were seen in regions 160-218 and 743-854. Conclusions about previously exposed vaccinees are limited because only a handful of AZD1222 recipients were SARS-CoV-2 seropositive at baseline. Reportedly, close to half of the unique spike-specific TCRs recognized epitopes lying outside the regions that are mutated in the B.1.351 and B.1.1.7 variants.

This clone came up once. Its antigen target is currently unknown. No base qualities exist here, and no much larger clone lies one base off it. The CDR3 regions of human TCRbeta chains were subjected to immunosequencing. As for the original processing: Repertoire TCRs were checked for matches against a reference library of SARS-CoV-2-specific TCRs that had been generated using the MIRA antigen-specificity platform. Breadth was defined as the fraction of unique TCRs that were SARS-CoV-2-associated. Depth was defined as the fraction of total T cells that were SARS-CoV-2-associated. Using the MIRA data, each spike-specific TCR was assigned both to the spike region to which the TCR was reactive and to a CD4 or CD8 class. Log10-transformed breadth and depth values were compared by one-way ANOVA with Sidak's multiple comparisons tests. The immuneACCESS repertoire file appears here via TCRdb, limited to in-frame rearrangements. These files lack a portion of the clones; in checked studies, under half of the deficit traces to unresolved V genes, and the cause of the others is not known. V and J calls plus clone size are reproduced from that table; the DNA served to infer D and trimming. In this sample the table shows about 120,000 clones, around 88% of which occur a single time. In total, the top ten clones hold approximately 9.6% of the sample.

The sequence links TRBV19 to TRBJ2-7; no confident D gene assignment can be made. The clonotype was recovered from an adult in good health. The starting material was peripheral blood, obtained on day 0 of AZD1222 vaccination. The bases are TGTGCCAGTAGTATAAATGACGGTGTCCGCTACGAGCAGTACTTC. Its amino acids are CASSINDGVRYEQYF.